One sample yielded the 11 T cell receptor beta chains listed below, sequenced in a study of Graves' ophthalmopathy and Graves' hyperthyroidism. Amplified material comprised TCR beta CDR3 regions derived from RNA transcripts. HTBI primers primed a first-round RT-PCR, and a second-round multiplex PCR followed. TCRdb processed the multiplex PCR reads anew with MiXCR; each CDR3 protein has one entry. The sample lists about 1.1 million distinct CDR3 sequences, about 38% occurring once. Sequenced material: peripheral blood or thyroid tissue (not recorded which). These receptors were taken from an adult man with Graves' hyperthyroidism.

This clonotype was seen more than once but under ten times. Compared with germline, one end of the junction differs, possibly owing to a read error. The V and J genes are TRBV20-1 and TRBJ1-6, with D possibly being TRBD1 (5 bases). The CDR3 covers 11 residues. Germline CDR1 is DFQATT and CDR2 is SNEGSKA (reference sequence). The CDR3 DNA is TGCAGTGCTAGAGTCAGACAGACGAGGGACTTT. Translating it yields CSARVRQTRDF.

The chain links TRBV20-1 to TRBJ1-6, with D possibly being TRBD1 (5 bases). The V and J ends lost 8 bases and 10 bases respectively, with 18 bases between them. CDR3 size: 13 residues. Germline assignment: CDR1 DFQATT and CDR2 SNEGSKA (reference sequence). CDR3 in DNA: TGCAGTCCTAAAAGGGACGAGATGTCACCCCTCCACTTT. This codes for CSPKRDEMSPLHF.

This clonotype was recorded at least ten times. This chain uses TRBV11-2 with TRBJ1-2; D call uncertain. Germline V gene data show CDR1 as SGHAT and CDR2 as FQNNGV. V lost 7 bases to trimming and J lost 0 bases, with 15 bases between them. CDR3 size: 15 residues. CDR3 residues: CASMDHETANYGYTF. The CDR3 DNA is TGTGCCAGCATGGATCACGAAACAGCTAACTATGGCTACACCTTC.

Concerning this clonotype itself: A read error may produce the germline difference seen at one junction end. The chain recombines TRBV15 with TRBJ1-5; no definite D call. Germline V gives CDR1 LNHNV, CDR2 YYDKDF (reference sequence). The CDR3 has 16 amino acids. This CDR3 is CAASSPREIGNQPQHF. The CDR3 DNA reads as TGTGCCGCCAGCAGCCCTCGGGAGATCGGCAATCAGCCCCAGCATTTT. The variable domain in full, with the rest retrieved from reference TRBV15 and TRBJ1-5, is DAMVIQNPRYQVTQFGKPVTLSCSQTLNHNVMYWYQQKSSQAPKLLFHYYDKDFNNEADTPDNFQSRRPNTSFCFLDIRSPGLGDTAMYLCAASSPREIGNQPQHFGDGTRLSIL.

This clonotype was detected many times. This chain links TRBV29-1 with TRBJ2-7; D may correspond to TRBD1 or TRBD2 (5 bases each). V lost 8 bases to trimming and J lost 4 bases, with 15 bases between them. Germline V gives CDR1 SQVTM, CDR2 ANQGSEA. This CDR3 contains 12 residues. This CDR3 reads CSTRRGPYEQYF. In DNA, the CDR3 is TGCAGCACCCGACGGGGCCCGTACGAGCAGTACTTC.

In its sample, this clonotype was seen many times. J is TRBJ1-2 and V is TRBV18, with TRBD1 matching over 7 bases. J was trimmed by 3 bases and V by 3 bases; bases with no gene match: 4. There are 14 residues in the CDR3. Germline CDR1 reads KGHSH; CDR2 reads LQKENI. CDR3 loop: CASSPVDRDYGYTF. CDR3 nucleotide sequence: TGTGCCAGCTCACCTGTCGACAGGGACTATGGCTACACCTTC. Drawing the rest from reference TRBV18 and TRBJ1-2, the complete variable domain is NAGVMQNPRHLVRRRGQEARLRCSPMKGHSHVYWYRQLPEEGLKFMVYLQKENIIDESGMPKERFSAEFPKEGPSILRIQQVVRGDSAAYFCASSPVDRDYGYTFGSGTRLTVV.

The rearrangement joins TRBV15 to TRBJ2-7, with 11 bases lining up with TRBD2. The CDR3 consists of 16 residues. Trimming took 5 bases from V and 1 from J; bases not matched to a gene: 7. Looked up from germline, CDR1 is LNHNV and CDR2 is YYDKDF (reference sequence). CDR3 sequence: CATSRTASGRSYEQYF. In DNA, the CDR3 is TGTGCCACCAGCCGGACCGCTAGCGGGAGGTCCTACGAGCAGTACTTC.

This clonotype was observed at least ten times. The chain uses TRBV9 and TRBJ2-5, with 9 bases matching TRBD2. This CDR3 contains 13 residues. Trimming at V came to 3 bases and at J to 9 bases, leaving 6 bases not matched to a gene. Per germline, CDR1 SGDLS and CDR2 YYNGEE. Written as DNA, the CDR3 is TGTGCCAGCAGCGCTAGCGGGGAGCCGCCCCAGTACTTC. This gives the protein CASSASGEPPQYF. Filled out from reference TRBV9 and TRBJ2-5, the complete variable domain reads DSGVTQTPKHLITATGQRVTLRCSPRSGDLSVYWYQQSLDQGLQFLIQYYNGEERAKGNILERFSAQQFPDLHSELNLSSLELGDSALYFCASSASGEPPQYFGPGTRLLVL.

A note on this clonotype: At one boundary the junction diverges from the germline segment, which might be a read error. The chain employs TRBV7-9 and TRBJ2-7; no clear D gene. CDR1 SEHNR and CDR2 FQNEAQ come from the germline V gene (reference sequence). The CDR3 totals 13 residues. CDR3 sequence reads: CASSSVRGHGQCF. CDR3 nucleotide sequence: TGTGCCAGCAGCTCCGTCCGCGGCCATGGGCAGTGCTTC.

The chain uses TRBV10-3 and TRBJ1-1; no clear D gene. V was shortened by 7 bases and J by 8 bases, with 20 bases between the two germline ends. This CDR3 has 14 residues. CDR1 and CDR2 (germline): ENHRY, SYGVKD. Here the CDR3 reads CAITRTAAWTEAFF. The CDR3 DNA reads as TGTGCCATCACCCGGACCGCGGCCTGGACGGAAGCTTTCTTT.

The chain carries TRBV11-2 and TRBJ1-3; weak D call: TRBD1 (5 bases). Germline CDR1 is SGHAT and CDR2 is FQNNGV. The CDR3 runs 16 residues. Trimming took 3 bases from V and 2 from J, leaving 14 bases between them. The CDR3 protein is CASSFGAWSAGNTIYF. The DNA of the CDR3 is TGTGCCAGCAGCTTTGGGGCGTGGTCGGCTGGAAACACCATATATTTT.